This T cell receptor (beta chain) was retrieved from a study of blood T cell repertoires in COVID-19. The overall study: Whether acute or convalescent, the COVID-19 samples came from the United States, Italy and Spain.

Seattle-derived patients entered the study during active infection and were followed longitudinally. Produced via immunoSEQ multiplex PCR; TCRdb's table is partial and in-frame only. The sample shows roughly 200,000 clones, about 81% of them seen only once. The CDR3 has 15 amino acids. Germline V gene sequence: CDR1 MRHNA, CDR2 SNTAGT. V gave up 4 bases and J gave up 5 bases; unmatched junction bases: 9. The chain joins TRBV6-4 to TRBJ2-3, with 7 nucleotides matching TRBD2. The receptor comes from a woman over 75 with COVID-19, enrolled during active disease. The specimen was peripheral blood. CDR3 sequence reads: CASSAGLRLGDTQYF. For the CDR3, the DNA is TGTGCCAGCAGTGCGGGACTAAGGCTCGGAGATACGCAGTATTTT.